The next 6 T cell receptor beta chains were all read from a single sample in a study of OX40 agonist ivuxolimab in advanced cancers. Clones were sequenced by immunoSEQ multiplex PCR, and TCRdb holds only the in-frame ones, with some missing. The table lists about 48,000 clones, about 88% of them singletons. Sequenced here: CD4+ or CD8+ T cells sorted from blood, sampled in a trial of the OX40 agonist ivuxolimab. These receptors were taken from an adult with an advanced solid tumor such as melanoma, head and neck, liver or kidney cancer.

This rearrangement joins TRBV6-1 to TRBJ2-7; the D is unclear. Germline CDR1 is MNHNS and CDR2 is SASEGT. The CDR3 spans 12 residues. The germline V and J ends were trimmed by 1 base and 6 bases, with 7 bases remaining between them. CDR3 in amino acids: CASSEERAEQYF. CDR3 sequence (DNA): TGTGCCAGCAGTGAAGAACGGGCCGAGCAGTACTTC.

The CDR3 DNA reads as TGTGCCAGAAAGGGTGGGGGGGATCAGCCCCAGCATTTT. It is translated as CARKGGGDQPQHF. J is TRBJ1-5 and V is TRBV7-9; D possibly corresponds to TRBD1 (5 bases). The CDR3 consists of 13 residues. V was clipped by 9 bases and J by 5 bases, with 14 bases between them. Germline V gives CDR1 SEHNR, CDR2 FQNEAQ (reference sequence). The whole variable domain, remainder taken from reference TRBV7-9 and TRBJ1-5, is DTGVSQNPRHKITKRGQNVTFRCDPISEHNRLYWYRQTLGQGPEFLTYFQNEAQLEKSRLLSDRFSAERPKGSFSTLEIQRTEQGDSAMYLCARKGGGDQPQHFGDGTRLSIL.

The chain couples TRBV30 to TRBJ2-5; 8 nucleotides agree with TRBD2. Germline V gene lookup returns CDR1 GTSNPN and CDR2 SVGIG (reference sequence). CDR3 size: 15 residues. V trimming: 1 base; J trimming: 4 bases; junction bases outside the gene matches: 8. DNA for the CDR3: TGTGCCTGGAGTGATTTACTAGCGGAGGGAGAGACCCAGTACTTC. Encoded protein: CAWSDLLAEGETQYF.

V gene TRBV18 combines with J gene TRBJ2-7; 9 bases fit TRBD1. The V and J ends lost 6 bases and 5 bases, in that order; junction bases with no gene match: 5. The germline gives CDR1 KGHSH, CDR2 LQKENI. The CDR3 is 13 residues long. The CDR3 is CASSPGQGDEQYF. The DNA of the CDR3 is TGTGCCAGCTCCCCGGGACAGGGAGACGAGCAGTACTTC.

The gene calls are TRBV5-8 and TRBJ2-3; D gene ambiguous. The V gene's germline CDR1 is SGHTS and CDR2 YDEGEE. V was shortened by 3 bases and J by 0 bases, with 11 bases between the two germline ends. There are 15 residues in the CDR3. The CDR3 protein is CASSSRTRSTDTQYF. CDR3 DNA: TGTGCCAGCAGCTCCCGGACCCGTAGCACAGATACGCAGTATTTT.

This chain connects TRBV7-2 to TRBJ2-3; 8 bases are shared with TRBD2. This CDR3 spans 14 amino acids. Germline-derived CDR1 and CDR2 are SGHTA and FQGNSA. V was pared by 7 bases and J by 4 bases, with 7 bases of the junction left unmatched. The CDR3 loop reads CASTEQLAADTQYF. In DNA form, the CDR3 reads TGTGCCAGCACCGAACAACTAGCGGCAGATACGCAGTATTTT.